This passage covers 5 T cell receptor beta chains from one sample sequenced in a study of OX40 agonist ivuxolimab in advanced cancers. TCRdb keeps only in-frame clones here, not all; method: immunoSEQ multiplex PCR. Of about 26,000 clones listed, around three quarters are singletons. The material was CD4+ or CD8+ T cells sorted from blood, obtained in a trial of the OX40 agonist ivuxolimab. The receptor source for this set is an adult with an advanced solid tumor such as melanoma, head and neck, liver or kidney cancer.

This sequence joins TRBV19 and TRBJ2-3; D is possibly TRBD1 (6 bases). Trimming pared 7 bases from V and 6 bases from J, leaving 23 bases between. The CDR3 has 16 residues. Per the germline V gene, CDR1 is LNHDA and CDR2 is SQIVND (reference sequence). In DNA, the CDR3 is TGTGCCAGTAATAATAACAGGGTACTTGGTAAGGATACGCAGTATTTT. Residues: CASNNNRVLGKDTQYF.

The rearrangement joins TRBV5-4 to TRBJ2-2, with 7 bases identical to TRBD2. Per germline, CDR1 SGHNT and CDR2 YYREEE (reference sequence). The CDR3 sequence is 16 residues long. V trimming: 0 bases; J trimming: 3 bases; junction bases outside the gene matches: 5. CDR3 amino acids: CASSLEGLHYTGELFF. The CDR3 nucleotides are TGTGCCAGCAGCTTGGAGGGACTACATTACACCGGGGAGCTGTTTTTT. The variable domain in full, with the rest retrieved from reference TRBV5-4 and TRBJ2-2, is ETGVTQSPTHLIKTRGQQVTLRCSSQSGHNTVSWYQQALGQGPQFIFQYYREEENGRGNFPPRFSGLQFPNYSSELNVNALELDDSALYLCASSLEGLHYTGELFFGEGSRLTVL.

V is TRBV29-1 and J is TRBJ1-1; D might be TRBD1 (6 bases). The germline V gene has CDR1 SQVTM and CDR2 ANQGSEA. The CDR3 sequence is 15 residues long. V shed 1 base and J shed 0 bases, with 12 bases lying between them. CDR3 amino acids: CSVEVGGAVNTEAFF. The CDR3 DNA is TGCAGCGTTGAAGTCGGGGGGGCCGTGAACACTGAAGCTTTCTTT. Full variable domain (missing parts from reference TRBV29-1 and TRBJ1-1): SAVISQKPSRDICQRGTSLTIQCQVDSQVTMMFWYRQQPGQSLTLIATANQGSEATYESGFVIDKFPISRPNLTFSTLTVSNMSPEDSSIYLCSVEVGGAVNTEAFFGQGTRLTVV.

This rearrangement joins TRBV23-1 to TRBJ2-7; 8 bases fit TRBD1. TRBV23-1 has ORF status, its function being uncertain. With V trimmed by 0 bases and J by 7 bases, 11 bases remained unmatched. This CDR3 contains 16 residues. The CDR3 loop reads CASSQSRGQGAWEQYF. CDR3 sequence (DNA): TGCGCCAGCAGTCAATCTCGGGGCCAGGGGGCGTGGGAGCAGTACTTC.

Worth noting for this clone: Germline is not matched at one junction end, which may reflect a read error. This chain joins TRBV5-4 and TRBJ2-5; 13 bases agree with TRBD2. Germline CDR1 is SGHNT and CDR2 is YYREEE (reference sequence). The CDR3 extends over 14 amino acids. The CDR3 nucleotides are TGTGCCAGCAGCTTGCAGGGGACTAGCGGGGATCCCCACTTC. Its protein is CASSLQGTSGDPHF.